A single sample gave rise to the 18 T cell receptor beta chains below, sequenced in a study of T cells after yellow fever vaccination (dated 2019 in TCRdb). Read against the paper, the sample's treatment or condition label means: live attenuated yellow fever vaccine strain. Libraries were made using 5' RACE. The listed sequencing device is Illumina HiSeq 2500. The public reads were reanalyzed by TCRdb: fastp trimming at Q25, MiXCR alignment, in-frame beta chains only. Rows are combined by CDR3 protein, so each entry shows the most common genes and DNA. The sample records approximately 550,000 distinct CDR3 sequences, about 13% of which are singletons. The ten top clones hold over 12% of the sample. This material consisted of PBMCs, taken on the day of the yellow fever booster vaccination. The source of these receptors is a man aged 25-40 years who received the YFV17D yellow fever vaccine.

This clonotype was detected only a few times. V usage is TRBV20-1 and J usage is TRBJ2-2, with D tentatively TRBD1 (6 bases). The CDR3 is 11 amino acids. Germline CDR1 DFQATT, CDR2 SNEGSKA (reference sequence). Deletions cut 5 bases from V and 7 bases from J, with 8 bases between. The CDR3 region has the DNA TGCAGTGCTGTGGACAGCGGGGAGCTGTTTTTT. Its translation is CSAVDSGELFF.

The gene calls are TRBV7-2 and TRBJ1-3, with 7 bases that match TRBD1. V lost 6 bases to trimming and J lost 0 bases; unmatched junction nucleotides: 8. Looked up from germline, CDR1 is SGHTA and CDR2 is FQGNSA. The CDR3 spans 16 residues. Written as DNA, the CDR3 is TGTGCCAGCAGTTCCTCCCAGGGGGACTCTGGAAACACCATATATTTT. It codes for CASSSSQGDSGNTIYF. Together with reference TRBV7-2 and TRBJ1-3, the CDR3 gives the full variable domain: GAGVSQSPSNKVTEKGKDVELRCDPISGHTALYWYRQSLGQGLEFLIYFQGNSAPDKSGLPSDRFSAERTGGSVSTLTIQRTQQEDSAVYLCASSSSQGDSGNTIYFGEGSWLTVV.

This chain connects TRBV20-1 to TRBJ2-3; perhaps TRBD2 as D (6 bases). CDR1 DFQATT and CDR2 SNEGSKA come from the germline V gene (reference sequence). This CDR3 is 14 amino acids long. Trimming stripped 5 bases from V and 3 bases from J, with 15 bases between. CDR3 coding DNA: TGCAGTGCTCGGGGGACGGCCGGTACAGATACGCAGTATTTT. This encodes CSARGTAGTDTQYF.

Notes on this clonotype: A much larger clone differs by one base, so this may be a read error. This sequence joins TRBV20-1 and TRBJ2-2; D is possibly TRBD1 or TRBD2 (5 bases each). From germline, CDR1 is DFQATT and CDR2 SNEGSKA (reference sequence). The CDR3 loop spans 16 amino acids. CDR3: CCARDPGTGNTGELFF. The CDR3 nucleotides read TGCTGTGCTAGAGATCCTGGGACGGGGAACACCGGGGAGCTGTTTTTT.

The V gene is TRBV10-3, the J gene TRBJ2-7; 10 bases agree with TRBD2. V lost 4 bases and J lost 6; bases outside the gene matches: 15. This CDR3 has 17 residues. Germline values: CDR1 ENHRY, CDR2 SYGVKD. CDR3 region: CAISVKGGAGGPSEQYF. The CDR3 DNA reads TGTGCCATCAGTGTCAAGGGTGGAGCGGGAGGGCCGAGCGAGCAGTACTTC.

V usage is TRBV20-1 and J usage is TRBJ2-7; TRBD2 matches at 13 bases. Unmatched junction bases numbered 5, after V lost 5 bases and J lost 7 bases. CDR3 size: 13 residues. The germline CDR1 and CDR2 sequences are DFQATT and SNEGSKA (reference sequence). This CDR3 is CSAETSGRFEQYF. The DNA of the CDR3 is TGCAGTGCTGAGACTAGCGGGAGGTTTGAGCAGTACTTC.

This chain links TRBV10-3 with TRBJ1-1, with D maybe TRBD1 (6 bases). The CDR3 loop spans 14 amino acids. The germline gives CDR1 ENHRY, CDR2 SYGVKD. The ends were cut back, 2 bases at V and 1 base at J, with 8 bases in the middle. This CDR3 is CAISEPGANTEAFF. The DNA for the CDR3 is TGTGCCATCAGTGAGCCGGGGGCGAACACTGAAGCTTTCTTT.

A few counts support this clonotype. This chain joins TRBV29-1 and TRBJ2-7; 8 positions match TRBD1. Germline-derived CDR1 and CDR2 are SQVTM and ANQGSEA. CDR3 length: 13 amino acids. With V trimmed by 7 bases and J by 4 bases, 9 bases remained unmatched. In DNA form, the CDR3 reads TGCAGCGCCTCGACAGGGGATGTTTACGAGCAGTACTTC. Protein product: CSASTGDVYEQYF.

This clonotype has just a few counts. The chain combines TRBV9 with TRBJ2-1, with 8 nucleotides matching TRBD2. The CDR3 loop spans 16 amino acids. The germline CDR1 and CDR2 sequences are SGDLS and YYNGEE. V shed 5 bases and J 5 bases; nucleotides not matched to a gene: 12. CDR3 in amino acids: CASRVRSGSGDNEQFF. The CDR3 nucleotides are TGTGCCAGCAGGGTTCGGAGCGGGAGTGGCGACAATGAGCAGTTCTTC. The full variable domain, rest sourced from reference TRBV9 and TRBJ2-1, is DSGVTQTPKHLITATGQRVTLRCSPRSGDLSVYWYQQSLDQGLQFLIQYYNGEERAKGNILERFSAQQFPDLHSELNLSSLELGDSALYFCASRVRSGSGDNEQFFGPGTRLTVL.

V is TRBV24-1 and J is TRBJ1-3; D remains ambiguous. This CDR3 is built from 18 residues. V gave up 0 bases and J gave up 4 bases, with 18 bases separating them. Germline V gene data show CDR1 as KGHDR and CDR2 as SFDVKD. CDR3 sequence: CATSDLVQEQRFGNTIYF. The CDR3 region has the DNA TGTGCCACCAGTGATTTGGTCCAAGAACAGAGATTCGGAAACACCATATATTTT.

The CDR3 here is CASKRPNTGELFF. The CDR3 nucleotides are TGTGCCAGCAAACGACCAAACACCGGGGAGCTGTTTTTT. V and J are TRBV12-3 or TRBV12-4 and TRBJ2-2; D unclear. Trimming stripped 7 bases from V and 2 bases from J, with 8 bases between. This CDR3 is built from 13 residues.

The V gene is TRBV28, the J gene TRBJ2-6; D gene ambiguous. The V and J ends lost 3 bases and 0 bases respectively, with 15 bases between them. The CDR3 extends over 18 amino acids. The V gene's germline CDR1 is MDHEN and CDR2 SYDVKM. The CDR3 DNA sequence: TGTGCCAGCAGTTTTCGGTTCTCACGAGGCTCTGGGGCCAACGTCCTGACTTTC. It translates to CASSFRFSRGSGANVLTF.

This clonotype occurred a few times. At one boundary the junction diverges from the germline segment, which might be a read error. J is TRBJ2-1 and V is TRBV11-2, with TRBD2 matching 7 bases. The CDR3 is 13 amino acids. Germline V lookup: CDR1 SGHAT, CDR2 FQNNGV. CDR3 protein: CASNLPGGNEQFF. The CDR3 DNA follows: TGTGCCAGCAACTTACCCGGGGGGAATGAGCAGTTCTTC.

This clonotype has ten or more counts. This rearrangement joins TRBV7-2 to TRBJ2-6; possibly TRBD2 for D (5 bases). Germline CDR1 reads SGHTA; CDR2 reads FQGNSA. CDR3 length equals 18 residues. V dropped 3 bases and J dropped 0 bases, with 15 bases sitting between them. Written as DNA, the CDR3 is TGTGCCAGCAGCTTGGCACTCCCGGGGAGCTCTGGGGCCAACGTCCTGACTTTC. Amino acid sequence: CASSLALPGSSGANVLTF.

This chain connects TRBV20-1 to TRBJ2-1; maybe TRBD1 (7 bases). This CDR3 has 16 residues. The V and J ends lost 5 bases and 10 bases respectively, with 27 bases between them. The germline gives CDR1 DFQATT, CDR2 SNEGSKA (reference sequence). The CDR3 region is CSAYRRGQRGALEQFF. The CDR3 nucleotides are TGCAGTGCTTACCGCCGGGGACAGAGGGGGGCTTTAGAGCAGTTCTTC.

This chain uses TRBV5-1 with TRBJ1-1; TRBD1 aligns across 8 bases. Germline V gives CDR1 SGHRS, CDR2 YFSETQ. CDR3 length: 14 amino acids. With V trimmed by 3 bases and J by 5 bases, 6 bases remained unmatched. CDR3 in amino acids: CASSWTTGGTEAFF. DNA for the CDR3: TGCGCCAGCAGCTGGACCACAGGGGGGACTGAAGCTTTCTTT.

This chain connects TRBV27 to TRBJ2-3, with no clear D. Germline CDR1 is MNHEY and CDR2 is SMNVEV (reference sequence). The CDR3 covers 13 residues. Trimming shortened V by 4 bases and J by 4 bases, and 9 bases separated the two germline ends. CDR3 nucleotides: TGTGCCAGCAGTTCTATCCAATCAGATACGCAGTATTTT. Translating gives CASSSIQSDTQYF.

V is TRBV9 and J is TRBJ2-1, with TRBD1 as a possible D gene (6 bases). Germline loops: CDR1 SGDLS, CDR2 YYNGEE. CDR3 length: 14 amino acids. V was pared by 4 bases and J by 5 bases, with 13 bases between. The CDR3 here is CASSSQGQHNEQFF. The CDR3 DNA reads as TGTGCCAGCAGCTCCCAGGGACAACACAATGAGCAGTTCTTC.